This T cell receptor (beta chain) was obtained from a study of shared clonotypes between healthy human individuals. V shed 5 bases and J shed 4 bases, with 15 bases lying between them. Germline V lookup: CDR1 SGHRS, CDR2 YFSETQ. This CDR3 has 14 amino acids. Libraries were prepared by immunoSEQ multiplex PCR; TCRdb keeps only in-frame clonotypes and omits some of them. This sample yields 90,000 to 150,000 clones, of which over 65% are seen a single time; roughly a quarter belongs to the top ten. The TCR sequence derives from a young woman in good health. V gene TRBV5-1 combines with J gene TRBJ1-1; D may be TRBD1 (6 bases). The sample taken for sequencing was memory CD8+ T cells sorted from blood. Noted subset: CD45RO+ cells pooled with CCR7-negative TemRA cells. In nucleotides, the CDR3 is TGCGCCAGCAGGTTTAGGGAAGGGGGCACTGAAGCTTTCTTT. Protein product: CASRFREGGTEAFF.